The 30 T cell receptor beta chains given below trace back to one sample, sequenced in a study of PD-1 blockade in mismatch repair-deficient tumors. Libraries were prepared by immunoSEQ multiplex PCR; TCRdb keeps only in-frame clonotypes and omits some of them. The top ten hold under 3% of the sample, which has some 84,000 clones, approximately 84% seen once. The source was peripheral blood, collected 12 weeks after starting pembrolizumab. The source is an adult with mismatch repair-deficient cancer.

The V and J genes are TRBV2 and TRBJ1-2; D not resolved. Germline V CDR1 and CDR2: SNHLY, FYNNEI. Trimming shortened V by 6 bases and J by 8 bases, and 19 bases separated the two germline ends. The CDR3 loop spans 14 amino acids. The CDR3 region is CASRGGRLTMGYTF. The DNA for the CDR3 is TGTGCCAGCAGGGGCGGGAGACTGACTATGGGCTACACCTTC.

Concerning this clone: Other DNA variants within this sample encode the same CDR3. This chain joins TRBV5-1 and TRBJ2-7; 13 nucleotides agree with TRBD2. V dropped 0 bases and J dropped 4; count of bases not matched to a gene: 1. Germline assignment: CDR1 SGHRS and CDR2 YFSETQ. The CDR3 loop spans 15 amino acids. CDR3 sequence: CASSLGTSGRYEQYF. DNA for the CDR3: TGCGCCAGCAGCTTGGGGACTAGCGGGAGATACGAGCAGTACTTC.

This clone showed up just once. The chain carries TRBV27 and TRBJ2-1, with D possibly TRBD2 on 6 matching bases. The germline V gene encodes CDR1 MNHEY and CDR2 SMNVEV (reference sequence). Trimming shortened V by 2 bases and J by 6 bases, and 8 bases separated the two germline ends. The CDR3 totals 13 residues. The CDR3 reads CASSLRRGNEQFF. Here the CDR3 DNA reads TGTGCCAGCAGTTTACGGAGGGGCAATGAGCAGTTCTTC.

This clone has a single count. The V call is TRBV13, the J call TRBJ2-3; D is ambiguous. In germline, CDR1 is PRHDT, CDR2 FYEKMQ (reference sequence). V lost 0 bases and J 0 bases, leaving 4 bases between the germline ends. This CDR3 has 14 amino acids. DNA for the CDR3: TGTGCCAGCAGCTTAGGAGGTAGCACAGATACGCAGTATTTT. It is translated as CASSLGGSTDTQYF.

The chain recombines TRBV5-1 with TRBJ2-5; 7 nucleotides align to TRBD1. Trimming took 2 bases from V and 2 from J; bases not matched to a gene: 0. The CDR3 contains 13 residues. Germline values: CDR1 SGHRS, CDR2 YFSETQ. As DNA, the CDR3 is TGCGCCAGCAGCTTCAGGGGGCAAGAGACCCAGTACTTC. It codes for CASSFRGQETQYF.

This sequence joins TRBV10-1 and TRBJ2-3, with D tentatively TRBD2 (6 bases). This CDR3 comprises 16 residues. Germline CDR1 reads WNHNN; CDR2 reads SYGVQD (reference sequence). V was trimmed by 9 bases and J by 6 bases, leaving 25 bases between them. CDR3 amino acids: CARLIPPSALPDTQYF. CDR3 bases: TGCGCCAGACTCATCCCCCCTAGCGCTCTCCCGGATACGCAGTATTTT.

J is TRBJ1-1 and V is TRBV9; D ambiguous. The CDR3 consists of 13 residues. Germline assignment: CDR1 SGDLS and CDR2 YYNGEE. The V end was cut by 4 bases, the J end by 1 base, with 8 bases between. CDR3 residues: CASSFAGNTEAFF. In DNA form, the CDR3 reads TGTGCCAGCAGCTTCGCAGGGAACACTGAAGCTTTCTTT.

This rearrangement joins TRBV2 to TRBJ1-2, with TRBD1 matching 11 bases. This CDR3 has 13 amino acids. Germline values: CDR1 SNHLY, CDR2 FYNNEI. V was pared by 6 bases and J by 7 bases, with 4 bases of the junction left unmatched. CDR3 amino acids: CASRDRGQVGYTF. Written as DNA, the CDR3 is TGTGCCAGCAGGGACAGGGGGCAGGTTGGCTACACCTTC.

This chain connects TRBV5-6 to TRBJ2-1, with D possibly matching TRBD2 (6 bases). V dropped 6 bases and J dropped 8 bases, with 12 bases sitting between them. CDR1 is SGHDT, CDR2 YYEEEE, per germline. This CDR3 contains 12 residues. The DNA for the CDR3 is TGTGCCAGCAATAGGTGGGGGGATGAGCAGTTCTTC. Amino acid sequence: CASNRWGDEQFF.

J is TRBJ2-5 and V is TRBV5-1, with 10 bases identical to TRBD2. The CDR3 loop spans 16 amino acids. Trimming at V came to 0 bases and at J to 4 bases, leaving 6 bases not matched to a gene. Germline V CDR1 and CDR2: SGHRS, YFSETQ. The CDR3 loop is CASSLASSGRTETQYF. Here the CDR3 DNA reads TGCGCCAGCAGCTTGGCCAGTAGCGGGAGGACAGAGACCCAGTACTTC.

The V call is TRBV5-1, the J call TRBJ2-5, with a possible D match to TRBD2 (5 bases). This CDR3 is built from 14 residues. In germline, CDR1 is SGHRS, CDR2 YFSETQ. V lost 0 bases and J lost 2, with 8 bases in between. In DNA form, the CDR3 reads TGCGCCAGCAGCTTGGGGACTTTACAAGAGACCCAGTACTTC. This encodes CASSLGTLQETQYF. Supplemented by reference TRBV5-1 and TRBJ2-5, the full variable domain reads KAGVTQTPRYLIKTRGQQVTLSCSPISGHRSVSWYQQTPGQGLQFLFEYFSETQRNKGNFPGRFSGRQFSNSRSEMNVSTLELGDSALYLCASSLGTLQETQYFGPGTRLLVL.

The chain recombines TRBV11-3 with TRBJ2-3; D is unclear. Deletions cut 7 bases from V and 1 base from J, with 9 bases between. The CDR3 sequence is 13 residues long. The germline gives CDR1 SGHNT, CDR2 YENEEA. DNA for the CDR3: TGTGCCAGCACCCCTAGGGGCACAGATACGCAGTATTTT. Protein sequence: CASTPRGTDTQYF.

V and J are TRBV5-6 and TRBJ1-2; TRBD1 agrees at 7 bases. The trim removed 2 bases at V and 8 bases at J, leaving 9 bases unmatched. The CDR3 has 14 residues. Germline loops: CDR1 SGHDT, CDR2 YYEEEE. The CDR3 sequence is CASSLTGVVFGYTF. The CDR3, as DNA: TGTGCCAGCAGCTTAACAGGGGTTGTTTTCGGCTACACCTTC.

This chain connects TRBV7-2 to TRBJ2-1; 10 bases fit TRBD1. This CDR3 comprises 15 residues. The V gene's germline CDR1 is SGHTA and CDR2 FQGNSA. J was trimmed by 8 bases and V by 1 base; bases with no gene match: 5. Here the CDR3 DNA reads TGTGCCAGCAGCTTAGGGACAGGGGGGGTCGATGAGCAGTTCTTC. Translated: CASSLGTGGVDEQFF.

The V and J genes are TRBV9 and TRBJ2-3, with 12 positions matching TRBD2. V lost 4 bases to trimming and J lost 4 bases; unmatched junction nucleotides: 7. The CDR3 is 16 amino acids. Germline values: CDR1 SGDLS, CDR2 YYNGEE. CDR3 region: CASSTRTSGNADTQYF. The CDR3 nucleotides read TGTGCCAGCAGCACTCGGACTAGCGGGAATGCAGATACGCAGTATTTT.

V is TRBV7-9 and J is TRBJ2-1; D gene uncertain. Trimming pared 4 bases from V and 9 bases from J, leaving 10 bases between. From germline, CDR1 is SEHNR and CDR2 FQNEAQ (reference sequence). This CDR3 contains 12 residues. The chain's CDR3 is CASSSTDFEQFF. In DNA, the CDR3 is TGTGCCAGCAGCTCGACTGACTTTGAGCAGTTCTTC.

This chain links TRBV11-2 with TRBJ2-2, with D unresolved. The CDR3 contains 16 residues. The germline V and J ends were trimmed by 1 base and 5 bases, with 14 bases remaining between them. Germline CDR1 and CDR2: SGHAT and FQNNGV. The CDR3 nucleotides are TGTGCCAGCAGCTTAGCGGCCGCCATAGGGACCGGGGAGCTGTTTTTT. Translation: CASSLAAAIGTGELFF.

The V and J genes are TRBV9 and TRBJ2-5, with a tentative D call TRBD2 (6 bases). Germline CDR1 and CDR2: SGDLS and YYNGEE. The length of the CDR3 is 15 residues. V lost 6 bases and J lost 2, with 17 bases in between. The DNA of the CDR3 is TGTGCCAGCACGGAGGGTATAGCGGTACAAGAGACCCAGTACTTC. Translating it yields CASTEGIAVQETQYF.

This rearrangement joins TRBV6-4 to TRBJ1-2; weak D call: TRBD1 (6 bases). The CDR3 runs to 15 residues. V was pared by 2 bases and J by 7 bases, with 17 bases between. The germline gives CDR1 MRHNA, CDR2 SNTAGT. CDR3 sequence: CASSDTPQGLGGYTF. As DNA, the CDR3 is TGTGCCAGCAGTGACACTCCACAGGGATTGGGTGGCTACACCTTC.

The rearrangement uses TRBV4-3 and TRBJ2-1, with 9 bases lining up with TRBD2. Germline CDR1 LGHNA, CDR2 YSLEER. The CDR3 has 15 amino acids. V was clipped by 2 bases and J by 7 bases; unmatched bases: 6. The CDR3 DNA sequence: TGCGCCAGCAGCCAACACGGGACTAGCCCGAATGAGCAGTTCTTC. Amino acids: CASSQHGTSPNEQFF.

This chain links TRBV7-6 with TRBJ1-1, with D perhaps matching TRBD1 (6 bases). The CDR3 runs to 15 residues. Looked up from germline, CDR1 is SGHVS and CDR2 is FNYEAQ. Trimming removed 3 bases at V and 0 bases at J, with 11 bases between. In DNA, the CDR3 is TGTGCCAGCAGCTTCGGGGGGCATATGAACACTGAAGCTTTCTTT. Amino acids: CASSFGGHMNTEAFF.

The CDR3, as DNA: TGTGCCAGCAGCTTGGAGTTGGGGGGGAATAGTCAGCCCCAGCATTTT. Protein sequence: CASSLELGGNSQPQHF. This chain joins TRBV5-8 and TRBJ1-5, with D maybe TRBD1 (5 bases). The CDR3 consists of 16 residues. V lost 0 bases and J 6 bases, leaving 16 bases between the germline ends. Per the germline V gene, CDR1 is SGHTS and CDR2 is YDEGEE.

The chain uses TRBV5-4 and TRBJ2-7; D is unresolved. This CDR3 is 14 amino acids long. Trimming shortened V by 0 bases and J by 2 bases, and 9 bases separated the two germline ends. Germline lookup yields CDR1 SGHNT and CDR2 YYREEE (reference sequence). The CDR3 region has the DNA TGTGCCAGCAGCTTGGGTCGGGTCGCCTACGAGCAGTACTTC. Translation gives CASSLGRVAYEQYF.

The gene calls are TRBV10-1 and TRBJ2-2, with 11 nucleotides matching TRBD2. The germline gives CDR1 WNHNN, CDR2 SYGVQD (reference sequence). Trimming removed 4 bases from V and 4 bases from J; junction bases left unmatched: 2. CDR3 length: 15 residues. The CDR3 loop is CASSVLAGGTGELFF. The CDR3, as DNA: TGCGCCAGCAGTGTGCTAGCGGGAGGCACCGGGGAGCTGTTTTTT.

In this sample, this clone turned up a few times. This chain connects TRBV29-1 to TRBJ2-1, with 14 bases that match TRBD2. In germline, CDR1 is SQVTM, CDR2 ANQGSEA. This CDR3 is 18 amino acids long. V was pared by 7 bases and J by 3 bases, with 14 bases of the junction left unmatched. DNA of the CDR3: TGCAGCGCCACTCCGGGACTAGCGGGAGTAGGGGACTACAATGAGCAGTTCTTC. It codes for CSATPGLAGVGDYNEQFF.

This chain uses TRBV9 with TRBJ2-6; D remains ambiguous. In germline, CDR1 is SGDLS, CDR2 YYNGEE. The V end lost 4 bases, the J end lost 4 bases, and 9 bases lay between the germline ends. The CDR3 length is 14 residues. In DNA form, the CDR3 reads TGTGCCAGCAGCCCCCCTGAAGGGGCCAACGTCCTGACTTTC. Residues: CASSPPEGANVLTF. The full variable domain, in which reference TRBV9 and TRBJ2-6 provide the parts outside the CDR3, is DSGVTQTPKHLITATGQRVTLRCSPRSGDLSVYWYQQSLDQGLQFLIQYYNGEERAKGNILERFSAQQFPDLHSELNLSSLELGDSALYFCASSPPEGANVLTFGAGSRLTVL.

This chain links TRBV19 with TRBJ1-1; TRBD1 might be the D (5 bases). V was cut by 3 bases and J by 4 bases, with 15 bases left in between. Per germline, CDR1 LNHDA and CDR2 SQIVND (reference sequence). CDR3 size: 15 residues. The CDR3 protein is CASSMRGDIFTEAFF. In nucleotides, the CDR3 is TGTGCCAGTAGTATGAGAGGGGATATTTTCACTGAAGCTTTCTTT.

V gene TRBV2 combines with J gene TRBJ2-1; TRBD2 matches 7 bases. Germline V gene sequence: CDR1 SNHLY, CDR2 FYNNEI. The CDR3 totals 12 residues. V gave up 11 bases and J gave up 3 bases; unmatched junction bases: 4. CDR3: CALRGGYNEQFF. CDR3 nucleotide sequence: TGTGCCCTTCGCGGGGGCTACAATGAGCAGTTCTTC.

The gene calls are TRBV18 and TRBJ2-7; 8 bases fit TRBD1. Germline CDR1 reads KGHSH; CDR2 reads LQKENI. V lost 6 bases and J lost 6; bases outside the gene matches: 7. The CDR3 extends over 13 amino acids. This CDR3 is CASSRQGLPEQYF. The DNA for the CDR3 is TGTGCCAGCTCCCGACAGGGGCTCCCCGAGCAGTACTTC.

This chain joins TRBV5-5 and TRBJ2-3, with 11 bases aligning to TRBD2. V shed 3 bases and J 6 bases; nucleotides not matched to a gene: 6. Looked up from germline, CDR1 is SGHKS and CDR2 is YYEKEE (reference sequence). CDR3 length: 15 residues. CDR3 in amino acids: CASSSGTSGRDTQYF. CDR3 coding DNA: TGTGCCAGCAGCTCCGGGACTAGCGGAAGGGATACGCAGTATTTT.